This T cell receptor beta chain was documented in a study of blood T cell repertoires in COVID-19. Germline V gene sequence: CDR1 LNHDA, CDR2 SQIVND (reference sequence). J was trimmed by 4 bases and V by 8 bases; bases with no gene match: 5. The CDR3 has 13 residues. Assay: immunoSEQ multiplex PCR; the TCRdb copy retains only in-frame clones and omits some. Here the sample spans roughly 84,000 clones, roughly 80% being singletons. The receptor was isolated from a woman in her fifties or sixties with acute or convalescent COVID-19. V gene TRBV19 combines with J gene TRBJ1-5, with 7 bases fitting TRBD1. Sequences were obtained from peripheral blood. The chain's CDR3 is CASEGQQNQPQHF. The CDR3 DNA sequence: TGTGCCAGTGAGGGACAGCAAAATCAGCCCCAGCATTTT.